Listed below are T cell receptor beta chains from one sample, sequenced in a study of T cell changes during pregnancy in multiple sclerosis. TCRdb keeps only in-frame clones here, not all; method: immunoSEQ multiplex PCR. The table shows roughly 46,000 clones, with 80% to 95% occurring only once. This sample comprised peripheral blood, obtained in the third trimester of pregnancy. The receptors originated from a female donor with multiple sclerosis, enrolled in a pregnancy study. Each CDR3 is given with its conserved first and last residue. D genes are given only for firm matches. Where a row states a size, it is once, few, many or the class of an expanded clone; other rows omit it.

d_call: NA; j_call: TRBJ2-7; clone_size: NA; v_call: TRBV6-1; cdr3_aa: CASSDIGRTTLQQYF; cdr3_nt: TGTGCCAGCAGTGATATCGGGAGAACTACCTTACAGCAGTACTTC
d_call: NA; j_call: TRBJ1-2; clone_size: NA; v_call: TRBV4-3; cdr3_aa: CASSPNQWLGAGGYTF; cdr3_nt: TGCGCCAGCAGCCCTAACCAATGGCTGGGGGCGGGTGGCTACACCTTC
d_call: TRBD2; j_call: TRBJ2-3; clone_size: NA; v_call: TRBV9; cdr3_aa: CASSPTSLAGLGTDTQYF; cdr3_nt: TGTGCCAGCAGCCCCACCAGTCTAGCGGGGTTAGGCACAGATACGCAGTATTTT
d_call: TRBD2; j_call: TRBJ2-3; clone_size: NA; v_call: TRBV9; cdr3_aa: CASSPGLAGRTDTQYF; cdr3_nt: TGTGCCAGCAGCCCCGGACTAGCGGGAAGGACAGATACGCAGTATTTT
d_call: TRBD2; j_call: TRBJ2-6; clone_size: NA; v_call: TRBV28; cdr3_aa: CASSLMGTSGASGANVLTF; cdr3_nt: TGTGCCAGCAGTTTAATGGGGACTAGCGGTGCCTCTGGGGCCAACGTCCTGACTTTC
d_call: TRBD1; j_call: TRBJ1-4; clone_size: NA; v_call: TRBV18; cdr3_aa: CASSPEQGYREKLFF; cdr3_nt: TGTGCCAGCTCACCAGAACAGGGGTATCGGGAAAAACTGTTTTTT
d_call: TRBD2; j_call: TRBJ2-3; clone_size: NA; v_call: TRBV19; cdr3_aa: CASSPSGRSTDTQYF; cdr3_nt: TGTGCCAGTAGTCCTAGCGGGAGGTCGACAGATACGCAGTATTTT
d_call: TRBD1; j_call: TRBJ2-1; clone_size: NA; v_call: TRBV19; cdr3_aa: CASSVDRALNNEQFF; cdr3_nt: TGTGCCAGTAGTGTCGACAGGGCGCTTAACAATGAGCAGTTCTTC
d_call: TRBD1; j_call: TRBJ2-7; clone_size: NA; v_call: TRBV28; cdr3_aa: CASSPGGQGSYEQYF; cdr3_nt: TGTGCCAGCAGCCCGGGGGGACAGGGTTCTTACGAGCAGTACTTC
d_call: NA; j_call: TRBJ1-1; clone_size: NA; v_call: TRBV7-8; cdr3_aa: CASTTSGGIEAFF; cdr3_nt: TGTGCCAGCACCACGTCCGGGGGGATTGAAGCTTTCTTT
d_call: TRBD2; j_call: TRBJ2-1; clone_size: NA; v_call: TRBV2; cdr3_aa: CASSGGTSGRYNEQFF; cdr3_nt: TGTGCCAGCAGTGGAGGCACTAGCGGGAGGTACAATGAGCAGTTCTTC
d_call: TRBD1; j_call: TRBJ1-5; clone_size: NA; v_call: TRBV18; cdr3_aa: CASSQIDRGLRQPQHF; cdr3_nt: TGTGCCAGCTCACAAATAGACAGGGGGCTTAGGCAGCCCCAGCATTTT
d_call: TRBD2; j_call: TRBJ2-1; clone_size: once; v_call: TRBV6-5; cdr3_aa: CASSYAVVAGVNEQFF; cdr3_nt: TGTGCCAGCAGTTATGCTGTTGTAGCGGGAGTCAATGAGCAGTTCTTC
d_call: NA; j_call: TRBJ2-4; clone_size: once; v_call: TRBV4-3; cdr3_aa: CASSQRLDALLAKNIQYF; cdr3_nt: TGCGCCAGCAGCCAAAGGCTCGACGCACTACTAGCCAAAAACATTCAGTACTTC
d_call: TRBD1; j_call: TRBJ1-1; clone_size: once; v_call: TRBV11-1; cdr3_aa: CASSADRGRGTEAFF; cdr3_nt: TGTGCCAGCAGCGCGGACAGGGGGCGCGGCACTGAAGCTTTCTTT
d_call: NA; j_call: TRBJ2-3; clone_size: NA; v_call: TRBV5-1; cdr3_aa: CASSLWQGTDTQYF; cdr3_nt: TGCGCCAGCAGCTTGTGGCAGGGCACAGATACGCAGTATTTT
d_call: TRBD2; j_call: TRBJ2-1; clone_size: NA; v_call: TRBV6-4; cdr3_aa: CASSVRGERNNEQFF; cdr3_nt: TGTGCCAGCAGTGTTCGGGGGGAAAGGAACAATGAGCAGTTCTTC
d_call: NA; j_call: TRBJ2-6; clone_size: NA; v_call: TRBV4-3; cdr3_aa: CASSQGQEYSGANVLTF; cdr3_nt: TGCGCCAGCAGCCAAGGACAGGAGTACTCTGGGGCCAACGTCCTGACTTTC
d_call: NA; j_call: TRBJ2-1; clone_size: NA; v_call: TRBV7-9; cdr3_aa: CASSLSGSLSNEQFF; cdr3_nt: TGTGCCAGCAGCTTATCAGGGTCCTTGTCGAATGAGCAGTTCTTC
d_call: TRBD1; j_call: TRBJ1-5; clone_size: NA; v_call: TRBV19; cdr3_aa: CASKGTGGKSAPDQPQHF; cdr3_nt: TGTGCCAGTAAAGGGACAGGGGGCAAGTCGGCCCCCGATCAGCCCCAGCATTTT
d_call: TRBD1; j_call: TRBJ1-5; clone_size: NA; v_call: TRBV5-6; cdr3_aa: CASSLSGGQGHQPQHF; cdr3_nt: TGTGCCAGCAGCTTATCGGGCGGACAGGGACATCAGCCCCAGCATTTT
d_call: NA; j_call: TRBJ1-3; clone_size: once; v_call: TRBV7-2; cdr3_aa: CASSPDRNRGNTIYF; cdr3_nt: TGTGCCAGCAGCCCCGACAGGAATCGAGGAAACACCATATATTTT
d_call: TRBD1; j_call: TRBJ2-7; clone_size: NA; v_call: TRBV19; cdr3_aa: CASSRNLDRGYPYEQYF; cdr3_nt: TGTGCCAGTAGTAGAAATTTGGACAGGGGTTACCCCTACGAGCAGTACTTC
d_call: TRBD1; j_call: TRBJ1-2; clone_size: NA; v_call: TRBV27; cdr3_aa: CASRIGQAGYTF; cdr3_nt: TGTGCCAGCAGGATAGGACAGGCTGGCTACACCTTC
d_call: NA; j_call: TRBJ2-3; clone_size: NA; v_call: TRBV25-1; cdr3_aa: CASASNTQYF; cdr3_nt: TGTGCCAGCGCGAGCAATACGCAGTATTTT
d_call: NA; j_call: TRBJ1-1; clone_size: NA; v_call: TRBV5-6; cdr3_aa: CASSTNAEAFF; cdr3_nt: TGTGCCAGCAGTACAAACGCTGAAGCTTTCTTT
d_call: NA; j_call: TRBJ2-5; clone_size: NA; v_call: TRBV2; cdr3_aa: CASRARAIEETQYF; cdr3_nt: TGTGCCAGCAGGGCGAGGGCGATAGAAGAGACCCAGTACTTC
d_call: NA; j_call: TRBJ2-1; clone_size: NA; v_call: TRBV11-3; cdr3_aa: CASSSVAEGWGEQFF; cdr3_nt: TGTGCCAGCAGCTCCGTAGCGGAGGGCTGGGGTGAGCAGTTCTTC
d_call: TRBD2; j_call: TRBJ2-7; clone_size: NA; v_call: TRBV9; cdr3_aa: CASSPGGTTYEQYF; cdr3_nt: TGTGCCAGCAGCCCCGGGGGGACTACCTACGAGCAGTACTTC
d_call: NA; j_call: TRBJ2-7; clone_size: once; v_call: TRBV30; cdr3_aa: CAWRKGVVVYEQYF; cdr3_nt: TGTGCCTGGAGAAAAGGGGTGGTCGTGTACGAGCAGTACTTC
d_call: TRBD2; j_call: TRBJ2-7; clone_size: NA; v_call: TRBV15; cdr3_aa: CATGRGGEHEQYF; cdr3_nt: TGTGCCACCGGGCGGGGGGGGGAGCACGAGCAGTACTTC
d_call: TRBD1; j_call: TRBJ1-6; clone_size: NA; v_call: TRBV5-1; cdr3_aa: CASSRQGNSPLHF; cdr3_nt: TGCGCCAGCAGTAGACAGGGGAATTCACCCCTCCACTTT
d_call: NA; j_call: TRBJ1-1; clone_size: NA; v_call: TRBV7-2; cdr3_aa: CASSPLWTDKAFF; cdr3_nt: TGTGCCAGCAGCCCCCTTTGGACAGATAAAGCTTTCTTT
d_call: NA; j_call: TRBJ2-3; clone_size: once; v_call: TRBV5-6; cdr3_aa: CASSLHREGTQYF; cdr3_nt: TGTGCCAGCAGTCTCCATCGTGAGGGTACGCAGTATTTT
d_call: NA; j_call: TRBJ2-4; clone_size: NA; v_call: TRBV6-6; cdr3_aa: CASSYSGLADIQYF; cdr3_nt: TGTGCCAGCAGTTACTCGGGACTGGCTGACATTCAGTACTTC
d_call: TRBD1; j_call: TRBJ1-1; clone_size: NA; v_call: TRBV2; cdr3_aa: CASSPGQGRVAFF; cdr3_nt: TGTGCCAGCAGCCCGGGACAGGGGAGGGTAGCTTTCTTT
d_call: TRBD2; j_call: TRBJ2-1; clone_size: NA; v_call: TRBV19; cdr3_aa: CASSILNPAGVGEQFF; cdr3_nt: TGTGCCAGTAGTATATTAAACCCCGCGGGAGTAGGTGAGCAGTTCTTC
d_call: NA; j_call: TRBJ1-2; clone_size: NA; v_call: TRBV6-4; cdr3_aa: CANVEKEGYTF; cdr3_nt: TGTGCCAACGTAGAAAAGGAGGGCTACACCTTC
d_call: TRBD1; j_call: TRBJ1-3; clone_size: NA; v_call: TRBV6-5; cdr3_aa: CASTDRAPGNTIYF; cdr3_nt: TGTGCCAGCACAGACAGGGCCCCTGGAAACACCATATATTTT
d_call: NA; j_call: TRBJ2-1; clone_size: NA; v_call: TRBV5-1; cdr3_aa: CASSLGGPRDEQFF; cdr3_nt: TGCGCCAGCAGCTTAGGCGGCCCCCGGGATGAGCAGTTCTTC
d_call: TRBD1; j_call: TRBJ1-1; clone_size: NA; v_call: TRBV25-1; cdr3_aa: CASSETPGQGAGEAFF; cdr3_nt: TGTGCCAGCAGTGAAACCCCGGGACAGGGGGCAGGGGAAGCTTTCTTT
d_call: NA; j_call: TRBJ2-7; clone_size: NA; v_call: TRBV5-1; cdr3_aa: CASSLASRTDDEQYF; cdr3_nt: TGCGCCAGCAGCTTGGCAAGCCGGACAGATGACGAGCAGTACTTC
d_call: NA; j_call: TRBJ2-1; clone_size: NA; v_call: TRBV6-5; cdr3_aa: CASSLDGSYNNEQFF; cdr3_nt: TGTGCCAGCAGTTTAGACGGGAGTTACAACAATGAGCAGTTCTTC
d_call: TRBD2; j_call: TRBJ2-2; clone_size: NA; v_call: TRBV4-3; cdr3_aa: CASSQDVAGGVTGELFF; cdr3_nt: TGCGCCAGCAGCCAAGACGTAGCGGGAGGAGTCACCGGGGAGCTGTTTTTT
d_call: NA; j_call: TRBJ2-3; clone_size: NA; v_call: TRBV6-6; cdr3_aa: CASRSSGTDTQYF; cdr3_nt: TGTGCCAGCAGAAGTAGCGGCACAGATACGCAGTATTTT
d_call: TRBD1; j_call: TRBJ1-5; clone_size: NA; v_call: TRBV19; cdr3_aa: CASSIRDRERQPQHF; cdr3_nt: TGTGCCAGTAGTATAAGGGACAGGGAGAGGCAGCCCCAGCATTTT
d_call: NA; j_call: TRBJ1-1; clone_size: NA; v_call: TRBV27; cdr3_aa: CASSFGAVSRNTEAFF; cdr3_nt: TGTGCCAGCAGTTTTGGGGCAGTCAGCCGGAACACTGAAGCTTTCTTT